This entry concerns a single T cell receptor beta chain. Sampling times: baseline, cycle 4 day 1, cycle 7 day 1. This sample was included in a study of OX40 agonist ivuxolimab in advanced cancers. Study-wide context: Three patients, one with hepatocellular carcinoma and two with cutaneous melanoma, responded partially.

This table comes from immunoSEQ multiplex PCR, and its TCRdb copy is limited to in-frame clones, with some not included. The profile shows over 60,000 clones, approximately 91% of them singletons. The TCR sequence derives from an adult with an advanced solid tumor such as melanoma, head and neck, liver or kidney cancer. Source: CD4+ or CD8+ T cells sorted from blood, taken in a trial of the OX40 agonist ivuxolimab.

The CDR3 DNA reads TGTGCCAGCAGTTACGAAGGTAGCGCCGACGAGCAGTACTTC. This codes for CASSYEGSADEQYF. J is TRBJ2-7 and V is TRBV6-5, with a possible D match to TRBD2 (5 bases). The CDR3 is 14 residues long. The V gene's germline CDR1 is MNHEY and CDR2 SVGAGI. Trimming left V 2 bases short and J 5 bases short, with 13 bases between.